The entry that follows covers one TCR beta chain sequence. Recovery meant two consecutive negative NP/OP PCR tests, professional clearance, or resolved symptoms. This sample was taken from a study of blood T cell repertoires in COVID-19. Study background: Sites across the United States, Italy and Spain contributed samples from acute and convalescent COVID-19. Nucleic acid was either cDNA or gDNA, and it came from T cells, B-cell-depleted T cells, or PBMCs.

In the authors' workflow: Estimated nucleated cell counts came from reference gene primer amplification. Here immunoSEQ multiplex PCR was the method, and the copy in TCRdb shows in-frame clones only, minus some. That table gives V, J and clone size, and the DNA gave D and trimming. This table has some 430,000 clones, roughly 87% appearing once. The CDR3 runs to 15 residues. Germline values: CDR1 SGDLS, CDR2 YYNGEE. V was clipped by 3 bases and J by 2 bases; unmatched bases: 1. The chain uses TRBV9 and TRBJ2-5; 13 bases are shared with TRBD2. The clonotype was recovered from a man aged 18 to 35 who had recovered from COVID-19. Input material: PBMCs or T cells enriched from blood (not recorded which). CDR3 sequence: CASSAGLAGQETQYF. For the CDR3, the DNA is TGTGCCAGCAGCGCGGGACTAGCGGGACAAGAGACCCAGTACTTC.